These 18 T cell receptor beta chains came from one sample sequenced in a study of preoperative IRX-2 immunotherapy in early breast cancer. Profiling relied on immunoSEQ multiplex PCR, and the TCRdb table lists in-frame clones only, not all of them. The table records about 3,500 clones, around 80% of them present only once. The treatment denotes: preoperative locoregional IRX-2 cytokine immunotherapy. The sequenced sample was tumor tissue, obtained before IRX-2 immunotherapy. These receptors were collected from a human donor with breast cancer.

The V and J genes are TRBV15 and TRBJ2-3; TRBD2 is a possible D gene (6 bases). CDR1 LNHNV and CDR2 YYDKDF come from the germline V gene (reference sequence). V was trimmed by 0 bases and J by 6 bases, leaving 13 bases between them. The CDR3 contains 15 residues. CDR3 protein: CATSRDPSAEDTQYF. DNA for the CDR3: TGTGCCACCAGCAGAGATCCTAGCGCCGAGGATACGCAGTATTTT.

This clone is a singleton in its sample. CDR3 coding DNA: TGCGCCAGCTGCGAGAGGGCGGGGGAGACCCAGTACTTC. This encodes CASCERAGETQYF. The chain combines TRBV23-1 with TRBJ2-5; a possible D gene is TRBD2 (6 bases). TRBV23-1 is flagged as an ORF with uncertain function. This CDR3 comprises 13 residues. V lost 8 bases and J lost 5, with 15 bases in between.

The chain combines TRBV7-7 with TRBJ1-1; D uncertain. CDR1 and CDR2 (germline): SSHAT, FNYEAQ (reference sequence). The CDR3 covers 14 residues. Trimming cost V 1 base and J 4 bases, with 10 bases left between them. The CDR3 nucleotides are TGTGCCAGCAGCTTAGTCCCGGGATTCACTGAAGCTTTCTTT. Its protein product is CASSLVPGFTEAFF.

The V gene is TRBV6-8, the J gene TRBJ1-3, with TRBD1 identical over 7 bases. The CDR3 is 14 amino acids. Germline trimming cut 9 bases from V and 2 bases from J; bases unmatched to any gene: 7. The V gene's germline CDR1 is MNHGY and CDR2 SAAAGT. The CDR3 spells CARRIDRAGNTIYF. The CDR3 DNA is TGTGCCAGGAGAATCGACAGGGCTGGAAACACCATATATTTT.

The CDR3 nucleotides are TGTGCCAGCAGCTTAGGACATCAGAGCTCTGGAAACACCATATATTTT. This gives the protein CASSLGHQSSGNTIYF. The rearrangement links TRBV7-5 to TRBJ1-3; the table's D call, TRBD1, has no DNA check behind it. TRBV7-5 counts as a pseudogene. The CDR3 has 16 amino acids.

CDR3 region: CASSSGLAGETQYF. The DNA of the CDR3 is TGTGCCAGCAGTTCAGGACTAGCGGGAGAGACCCAGTACTTC. V gene TRBV6-8 combines with J gene TRBJ2-5, with TRBD2 identical over 11 bases. V shed 4 bases and J 4 bases; nucleotides not matched to a gene: 2. The CDR3 extends over 14 amino acids. The V gene's germline CDR1 is MNHGY and CDR2 SAAAGT.

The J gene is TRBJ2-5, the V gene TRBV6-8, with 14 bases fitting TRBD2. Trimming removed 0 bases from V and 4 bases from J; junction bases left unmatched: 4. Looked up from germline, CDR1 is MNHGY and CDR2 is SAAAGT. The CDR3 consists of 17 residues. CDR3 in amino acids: CASSYSGTSGSGETQYF. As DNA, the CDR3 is TGTGCCAGCAGTTACTCCGGGACTAGCGGGAGTGGAGAGACCCAGTACTTC.

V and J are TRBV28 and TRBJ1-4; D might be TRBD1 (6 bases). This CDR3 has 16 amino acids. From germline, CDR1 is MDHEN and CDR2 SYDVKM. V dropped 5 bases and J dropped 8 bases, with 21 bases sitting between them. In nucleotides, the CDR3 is TGTGCCAGCAGTAATTCACAGGGATCGATGAAAGAAAAACTGTTTTTT. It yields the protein CASSNSQGSMKEKLFF. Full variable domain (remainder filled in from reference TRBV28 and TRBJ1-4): DVKVTQSSRYLVKRTGEKVFLECVQDMDHENMFWYRQDPGLGLRLIYFSYDVKMKEKGDIPEGYSVSREKKERFSLILESASTNQTSMYLCASSNSQGSMKEKLFFGSGTQLSVL.

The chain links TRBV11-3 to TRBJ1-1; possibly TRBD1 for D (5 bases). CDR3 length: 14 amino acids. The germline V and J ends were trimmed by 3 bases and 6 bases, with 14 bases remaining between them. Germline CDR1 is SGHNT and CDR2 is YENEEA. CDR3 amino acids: CASSFLTGGSEAFF. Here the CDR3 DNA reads TGTGCCAGCAGCTTCCTTACGGGGGGGTCTGAAGCTTTCTTT.

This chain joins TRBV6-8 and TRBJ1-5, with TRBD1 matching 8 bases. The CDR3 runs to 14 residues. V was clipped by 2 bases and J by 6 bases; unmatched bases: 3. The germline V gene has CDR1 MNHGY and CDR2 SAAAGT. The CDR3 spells CASSYGQGSQPQHF. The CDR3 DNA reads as TGTGCCAGCAGTTACGGACAGGGAAGTCAGCCCCAGCATTTT.

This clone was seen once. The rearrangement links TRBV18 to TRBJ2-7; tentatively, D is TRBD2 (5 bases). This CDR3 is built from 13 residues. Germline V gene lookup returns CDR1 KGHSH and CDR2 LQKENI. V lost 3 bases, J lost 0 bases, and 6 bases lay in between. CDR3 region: CASSPGSSYEQYF. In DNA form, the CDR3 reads TGTGCCAGCTCACCGGGGAGCTCCTACGAGCAGTACTTC.

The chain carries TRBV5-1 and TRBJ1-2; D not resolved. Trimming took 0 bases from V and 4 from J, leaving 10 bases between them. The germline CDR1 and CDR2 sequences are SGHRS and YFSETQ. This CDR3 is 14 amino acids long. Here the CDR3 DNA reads TGCGCCAGCAGCTTGGAGGCAGCCGCCTATGGCTACACCTTC. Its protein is CASSLEAAAYGYTF. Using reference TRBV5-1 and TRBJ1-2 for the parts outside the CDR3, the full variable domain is KAGVTQTPRYLIKTRGQQVTLSCSPISGHRSVSWYQQTPGQGLQFLFEYFSETQRNKGNFPGRFSGRQFSNSRSEMNVSTLELGDSALYLCASSLEAAAYGYTFGSGTRLTVV.

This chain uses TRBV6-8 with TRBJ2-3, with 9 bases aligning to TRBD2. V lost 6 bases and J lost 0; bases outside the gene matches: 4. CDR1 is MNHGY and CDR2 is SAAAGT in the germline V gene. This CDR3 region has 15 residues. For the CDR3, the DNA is TGTGCCAGCAGCCCCACTAGCGGGAGCACAGATACGCAGTATTTT. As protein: CASSPTSGSTDTQYF.

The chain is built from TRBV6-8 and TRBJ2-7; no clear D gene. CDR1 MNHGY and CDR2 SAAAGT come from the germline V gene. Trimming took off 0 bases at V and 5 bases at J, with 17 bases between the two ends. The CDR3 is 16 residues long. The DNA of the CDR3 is TGTGCCAGCAGTTACTCACGGTTGTTGGGCGTGGACGAGCAGTACTTC. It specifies CASSYSRLLGVDEQYF.

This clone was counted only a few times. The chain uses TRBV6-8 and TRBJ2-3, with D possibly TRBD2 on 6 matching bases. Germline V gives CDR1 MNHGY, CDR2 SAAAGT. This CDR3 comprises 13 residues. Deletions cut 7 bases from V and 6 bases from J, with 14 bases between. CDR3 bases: TGTGCCAGCACCCTTAGCGGTGGGGATACGCAGTATTTT. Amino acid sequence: CASTLSGGDTQYF.

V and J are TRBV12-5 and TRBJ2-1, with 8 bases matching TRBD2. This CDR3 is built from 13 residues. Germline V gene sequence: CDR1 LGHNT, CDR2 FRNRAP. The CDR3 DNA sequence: TGTGCGAGCAGGGCTAGCGGGCGGGGGGAGCAGTTCTTC. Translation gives CASRASGRGEQFF.

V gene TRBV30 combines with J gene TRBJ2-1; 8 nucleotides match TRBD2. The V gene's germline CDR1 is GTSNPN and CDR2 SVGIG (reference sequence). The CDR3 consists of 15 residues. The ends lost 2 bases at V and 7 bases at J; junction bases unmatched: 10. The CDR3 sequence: CAWSYRLAGGNEQFF. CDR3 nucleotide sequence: TGTGCCTGGAGTTACAGATTGGCGGGAGGAAATGAGCAGTTCTTC. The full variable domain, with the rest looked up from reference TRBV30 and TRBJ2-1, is SQTIHQWPATLVQPVGSPLSLECTVEGTSNPNLYWYRQAAGRGLQLLFYSVGIGQISSEVPQNLSASRPQDRQFILSSKKLLLSDSGFYLCAWSYRLAGGNEQFFGPGTRLTVL.

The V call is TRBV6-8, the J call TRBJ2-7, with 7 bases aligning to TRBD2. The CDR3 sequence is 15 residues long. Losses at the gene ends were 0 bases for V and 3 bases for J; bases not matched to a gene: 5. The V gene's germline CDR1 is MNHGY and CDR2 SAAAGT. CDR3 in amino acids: CASSYSGGLLYEQYF. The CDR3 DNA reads TGTGCCAGCAGTTACTCGGGAGGGCTGCTCTACGAGCAGTACTTC.